This TCR beta chain was sequenced during a study of blood T cells in healthy people across ages. General study findings and limits: Because donor CMV status was unknown, expanded clonotype changes were possibly confounded.

The CDR3 contains 16 residues. Trimming left V 4 bases short and J 1 base short, with 13 bases between. Germline loops: CDR1 LGHDT, CDR2 YNNKEL (reference sequence). The draw of peripheral blood yielded 8.5 to 10 milliliters from each donor. Total RNA was extracted at no less than 5 micrograms per sample. Combining a sample-barcoded 5' primer with a J-beta primer mix, a second PCR ran for about 7 to 11 cycles. Each cDNA molecule, via a template-switch adaptor with 12 random nucleotides, was tagged. Each CDR3 protein gets one entry after TCRdb re-called the 5' RACE reads with MiXCR. This table has 540,000 or so distinct CDR3 sequences, around 24% appearing once. This clonotype has a handful of counts. Its target is unknown. The sample was also reused in another study, on T cells of mothers and their children.

Material: blood. The sequence was collected from a boy aged 10-17 years in good health. The chain employs TRBV3-1 and TRBJ2-2; D is possibly TRBD1 (6 bases). CDR3 protein: CASSLDPGQNTGELFF. CDR3 nucleotide sequence: TGTGCCAGCAGCCTAGATCCGGGACAGAACACCGGGGAGCTGTTTTTT.